These 18 T cell receptor beta chains were all obtained from the same sample, sequenced in a study of regulatory T cells in long-lasting Graves disease. Library construction for TCR beta used iRepertoire HTBI primers and Arm-PCR of CDR3 regions. Each CDR3 protein is one row after TCRdb ran MiXCR on the multiplex PCR reads. The sample holds 400,000 to 450,000 distinct CDR3 sequences; just under 15% are singletons and the top ten take over 15%. Time point meaning: newly diagnosed GD, antithyroid drugs for less than 3 months. RNA extracted from PBMCs served as the sequencing template. The same sample was also studied in work on T cells in Graves' hyperthyroidism and ophthalmopathy.

The material sequenced was peripheral blood mononuclear cells (PBMCs), taken at new diagnosis, from a patient treated with antithyroid drugs. These receptors were taken from a woman in her thirties with Graves disease.

This clonotype was seen at least ten times. This chain connects TRBV11-1 to TRBJ2-3; 9 nucleotides line up with TRBD2. CDR3 length: 16 amino acids. Trimming cost V 4 bases and J 4 bases; bases outside gene matches: 9. CDR1 and CDR2 (germline): SGHAT, FQDESV (reference sequence). CDR3 DNA sequence: TGTGCCAGCAGCTACCGAGGTAGCGGGAGATCAGATACGCAGTATTTT. Protein: CASSYRGSGRSDTQYF.

The V gene is TRBV3-1, the J gene TRBJ2-3; D gene unclear. The CDR3 runs to 11 residues. Looked up from germline, CDR1 is LGHDT and CDR2 is YNNKEL (reference sequence). V was pared by 4 bases and J by 8 bases, with 7 bases between. This chain's CDR3 is CASSPPGTQYF. The CDR3 region has the DNA TGTGCCAGCAGCCCTCCGGGTACGCAGTATTTT.

The rearrangement uses TRBV7-6 and TRBJ2-1; D is undetermined. This CDR3 region has 15 residues. Germline-derived CDR1 and CDR2 are SGHVS and FNYEAQ. Trimming removed 5 bases at V and 0 bases at J, with 11 bases between. The CDR3 nucleotides read TGTGCCAGCAGCCAAGACGGACGCTCCTACAATGAGCAGTTCTTC. The encoded protein is CASSQDGRSYNEQFF. The full variable domain, rest sourced from reference TRBV7-6 and TRBJ2-1, is GAGVSQSPRYKVTKRGQDVALRCDPISGHVSLYWYRQALGQGPEFLTYFNYEAQQDKSGLPNDRFSAERPEGSISTLTIQRTEQRDSAMYRCASSQDGRSYNEQFFGPGTRLTVL.

This clonotype was detected only once. A read error likely explains this, since a far larger clone differs by one base. The rearrangement links TRBV3-1 to TRBJ2-3; a possible D gene is TRBD1 (6 bases). The DNA end is more similar to TRBJ2-5, so the J call may be wrong. The CDR3 spans 14 residues. Germline CDR1 LGHDT, CDR2 YNNKEL (reference sequence). CDR3 loop: CASSRKQGGEAQYF. The CDR3, as DNA: TGTGCCAGCAGCCGAAAACAGGGTGGAGAGGCCCAGTACTTC.

This sequence joins TRBV5-6 and TRBJ2-3, with D perhaps assigned TRBD1 or TRBD2 (6 bases each). The CDR3 is 12 amino acids. Germline V gives CDR1 SGHDT, CDR2 YYEEEE. Trimming removed 9 bases from V and 1 base from J, with 9 bases in between. The DNA of the CDR3 is TGTGCCACGGGGGCCGGCACAGATACGCAGTATTTT. Its protein product is CATGAGTDTQYF.

This clonotype has only one observation. A far larger clone is one base from this, pointing to a likely read error. The chain recombines TRBV28 with TRBJ2-3; 10 positions match TRBD2. Gene TRBJ2-7 matches the end of the DNA better, so the J call may be wrong. The CDR3 runs to 16 residues. CDR1 MDHEN and CDR2 SYDVKM come from the germline V gene. CDR3 residues: CASKFQGLAGGAEQYF. The DNA of the CDR3 is TGTGCCAGCAAATTCCAGGGGTTAGCGGGAGGAGCTGAGCAGTACTTC.

This clonotype was recorded many times. The rearrangement links TRBV6-1 to TRBJ2-7; D may be TRBD2 (6 bases). In germline, CDR1 is MNHNS, CDR2 SASEGT. The CDR3 covers 13 residues. The V end lost 3 bases, the J end lost 2 bases, and 8 bases lay between the germline ends. The CDR3 nucleotides read TGTGCCAGCAGTGACGGGAGCCCCTACGAGCAGTACTTC. Translation: CASSDGSPYEQYF.

This clonotype came up a few times. The chain joins TRBV4-1 to TRBJ2-7, with 9 bases that match TRBD2. Germline loops: CDR1 MGHRA, CDR2 YSYEKL. The CDR3 extends over 19 amino acids. With V trimmed by 1 base and J by 5 bases, 18 bases remained unmatched. CDR3 DNA sequence: TGCGCCAGCAGCCAAGTTATAACAGTACGGCGGGAGGGCCGGGACGAGCAGTACTTC. Its translation is CASSQVITVRREGRDEQYF.

This clonotype came up many times. V is TRBV28 and J is TRBJ2-2; D ambiguous. Germline assignment: CDR1 MDHEN and CDR2 SYDVKM. The CDR3 totals 14 residues. The V gene lost 5 bases and the J gene lost 1 base, with 8 bases spanning the gap. CDR3 in DNA: TGTGCCAGCAGTACCACCCTGAACACCGGGGAGCTGTTTTTT. Its translation: CASSTTLNTGELFF.

Many counts were recorded for this clonotype. V gene TRBV7-3 combines with J gene TRBJ2-3, with 9 bases fitting TRBD2. From germline, CDR1 is SGHTA and CDR2 FQGTGA. J was trimmed by 3 bases and V by 6 bases; bases with no gene match: 4. CDR3 size: 14 residues. The chain's CDR3 is CASSLLAGTDTQYF. The CDR3 DNA reads TGTGCCAGCAGTTTGCTAGCGGGAACAGATACGCAGTATTTT.

The genes are TRBV10-3 and TRBJ2-2, with D perhaps TRBD1 or TRBD2 (6 bases each). Germline CDR1 reads ENHRY; CDR2 reads SYGVKD. The CDR3 extends over 16 amino acids. V was pared by 2 bases and J by 8 bases, with 18 bases between. CDR3 in DNA: TGTGCCATCAGTGAGGGAGGGGGGTCACGCTCTGGGGAGCTGTTTTTT. Its translation: CAISEGGGSRSGELFF.

The chain carries TRBV9 and TRBJ1-5; the D is unclear. Trimming took 0 bases from V and 4 from J, leaving 2 bases between them. Per the germline V gene, CDR1 is SGDLS and CDR2 is YYNGEE. The CDR3 totals 12 residues. The CDR3 region is CASSVGNQPQHF. CDR3 in DNA: TGTGCCAGCAGCGTAGGAAATCAGCCCCAGCATTTT.

This clonotype was counted between two and nine times. This sequence joins TRBV27 and TRBJ1-5; maybe TRBD1 (5 bases). This CDR3 region has 15 residues. Trimming shortened V by 6 bases and J by 3 bases, and 15 bases separated the two germline ends. CDR1 is MNHEY and CDR2 is SMNVEV in the germline V gene (reference sequence). In DNA form, the CDR3 reads TGTGCCAGCAGCCTAGGGTCCGGACACAATCAGCCCCAGCATTTT. Its translation: CASSLGSGHNQPQHF.

In this sample, this clonotype turned up a few times. The chain links TRBV7-9 to TRBJ2-4; D might be TRBD1 or TRBD2, each matching 5 bases. The V gene lost 5 bases and the J gene lost 0 bases, with 20 bases spanning the gap. The CDR3 consists of 18 residues. The germline V gene has CDR1 SEHNR and CDR2 FQNEAQ (reference sequence). The CDR3 coding sequence is TGTGCCAGCAGCCCCCTAGGGGATCGGGGCCTAGCCAAAAACATTCAGTACTTC. Its translation: CASSPLGDRGLAKNIQYF.

This clonotype has at least ten counts. CDR3 sequence reads: CASSSPGLATNTGELFF. The CDR3 DNA reads TGTGCCAGCAGCTCCCCGGGACTAGCGACGAACACCGGGGAGCTGTTTTTT. The rearrangement links TRBV7-9 to TRBJ2-2, with 10 bases aligning to TRBD2. CDR3 length: 17 residues. Germline-derived CDR1 and CDR2 are SEHNR and FQNEAQ (reference sequence). V shed 4 bases and J 0 bases; nucleotides not matched to a gene: 5.

This clonotype has at least ten counts. The CDR3 region has the DNA TGCGCCAGCAGCTTAACAACCAATGAGCAGTTCTTC. Translated, it gives CASSLTTNEQFF. This chain joins TRBV5-1 and TRBJ2-1; D is unresolved. V lost 2 bases and J 6 bases, leaving 6 bases between the germline ends. The CDR3 loop spans 12 amino acids. Germline CDR1 is SGHRS and CDR2 is YFSETQ. The full variable domain, with the rest looked up from reference TRBV5-1 and TRBJ2-1, is KAGVTQTPRYLIKTRGQQVTLSCSPISGHRSVSWYQQTPGQGLQFLFEYFSETQRNKGNFPGRFSGRQFSNSRSEMNVSTLELGDSALYLCASSLTTNEQFFGPGTRLTVL.

The gene calls are TRBV3-1 and TRBJ2-6; a possible D gene is TRBD2 (6 bases). Germline V gene sequence: CDR1 LGHDT, CDR2 YNNKEL (reference sequence). This CDR3 comprises 15 residues. V was clipped by 7 bases and J by 0 bases, with 10 bases between them. This chain's CDR3 is CASTAGTSGANVLTF. The CDR3 DNA reads TGTGCCAGCACCGCGGGGACCTCTGGGGCCAACGTCCTGACTTTC.

In its sample, this clonotype was seen many times. The V and J genes are TRBV12-3 or TRBV12-4 and TRBJ1-2; D is unresolved. The CDR3 is made up of 15 amino acids. The V end lost 0 bases, the J end lost 7 bases, and 15 bases lay between the germline ends. Here the CDR3 reads CASSLAGRPEPGYTF. The CDR3 DNA sequence: TGTGCCAGCAGTTTAGCGGGGAGGCCAGAACCTGGCTACACCTTC.